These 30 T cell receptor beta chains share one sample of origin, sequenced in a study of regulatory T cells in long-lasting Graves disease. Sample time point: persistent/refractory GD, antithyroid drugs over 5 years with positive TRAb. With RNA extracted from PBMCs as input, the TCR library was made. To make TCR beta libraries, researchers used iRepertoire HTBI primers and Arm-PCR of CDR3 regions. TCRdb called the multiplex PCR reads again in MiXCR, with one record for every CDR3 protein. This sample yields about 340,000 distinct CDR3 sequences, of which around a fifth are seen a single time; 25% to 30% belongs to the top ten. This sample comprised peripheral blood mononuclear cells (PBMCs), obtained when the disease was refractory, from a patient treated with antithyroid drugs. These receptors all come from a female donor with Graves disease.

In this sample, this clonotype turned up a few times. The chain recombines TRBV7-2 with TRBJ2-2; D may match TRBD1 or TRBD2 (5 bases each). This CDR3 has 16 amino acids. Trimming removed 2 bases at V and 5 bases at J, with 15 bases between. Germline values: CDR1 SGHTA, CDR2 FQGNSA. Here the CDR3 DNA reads TGTGCCAGCAGCTTACGGGGCACTTCGAGGACCGGGGAGCTGTTTTTT. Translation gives CASSLRGTSRTGELFF. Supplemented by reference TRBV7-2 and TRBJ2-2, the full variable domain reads GAGVSQSPSNKVTEKGKDVELRCDPISGHTALYWYRQSLGQGLEFLIYFQGNSAPDKSGLPSDRFSAERTGGSVSTLTIQRTQQEDSAVYLCASSLRGTSRTGELFFGEGSRLTVL.

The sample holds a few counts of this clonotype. The CDR3 region is CASSVEARVGSEQYF. CDR3 coding DNA: TGTGCCAGCAGCGTAGAGGCAAGGGTCGGATCCGAGCAGTACTTC. This sequence joins TRBV9 and TRBJ2-7, with D hard to call. The germline V gene encodes CDR1 SGDLS and CDR2 YYNGEE. The CDR3 totals 15 residues. The V and J ends lost 0 bases and 6 bases respectively, with 16 bases between them.

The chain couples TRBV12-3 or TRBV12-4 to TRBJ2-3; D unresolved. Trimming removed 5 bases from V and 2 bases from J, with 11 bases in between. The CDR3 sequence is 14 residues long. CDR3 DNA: TGTGCCAGCAGTGAGACACAGTACACAGATACGCAGTATTTT. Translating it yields CASSETQYTDTQYF.

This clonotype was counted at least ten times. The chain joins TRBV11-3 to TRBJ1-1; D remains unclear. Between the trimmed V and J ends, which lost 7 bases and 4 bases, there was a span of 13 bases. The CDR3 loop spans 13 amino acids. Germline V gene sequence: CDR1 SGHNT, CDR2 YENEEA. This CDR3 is CASNHKVGTEAFF. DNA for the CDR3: TGTGCCAGCAACCATAAGGTGGGCACTGAAGCTTTCTTT.

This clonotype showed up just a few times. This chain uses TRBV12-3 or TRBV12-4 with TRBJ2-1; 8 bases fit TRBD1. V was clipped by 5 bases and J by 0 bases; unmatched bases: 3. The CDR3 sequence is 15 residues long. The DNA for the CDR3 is TGTGCCAGCAGTAGAGGACAGGGCTCCTACAATGAGCAGTTCTTC. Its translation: CASSRGQGSYNEQFF.

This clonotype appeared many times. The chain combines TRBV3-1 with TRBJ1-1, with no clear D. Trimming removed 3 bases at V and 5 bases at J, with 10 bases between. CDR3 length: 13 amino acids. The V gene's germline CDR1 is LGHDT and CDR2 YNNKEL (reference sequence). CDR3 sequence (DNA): TGTGCCAGCAGCCAGGTCTCGTGGACTGAAGCTTTCTTT. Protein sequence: CASSQVSWTEAFF.

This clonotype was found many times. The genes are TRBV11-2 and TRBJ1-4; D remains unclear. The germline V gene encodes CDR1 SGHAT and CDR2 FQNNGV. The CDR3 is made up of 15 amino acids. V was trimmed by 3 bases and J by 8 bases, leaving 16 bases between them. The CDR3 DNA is TGTGCCAGCAGCTTTGTGAACGCTGGGATCGAAAAACTGTTTTTT. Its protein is CASSFVNAGIEKLFF.

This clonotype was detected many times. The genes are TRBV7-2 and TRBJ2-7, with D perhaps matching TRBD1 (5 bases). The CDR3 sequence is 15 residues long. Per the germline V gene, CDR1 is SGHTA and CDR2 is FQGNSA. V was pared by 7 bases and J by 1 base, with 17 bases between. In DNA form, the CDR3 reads TGTGCCAGCACCCCCCTGGGAACAGGTTCCTACGAGCAGTACTTC. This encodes CASTPLGTGSYEQYF. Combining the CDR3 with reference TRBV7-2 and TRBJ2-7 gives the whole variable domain GAGVSQSPSNKVTEKGKDVELRCDPISGHTALYWYRQSLGQGLEFLIYFQGNSAPDKSGLPSDRFSAERTGGSVSTLTIQRTQQEDSAVYLCASTPLGTGSYEQYFGPGTRLTVT.

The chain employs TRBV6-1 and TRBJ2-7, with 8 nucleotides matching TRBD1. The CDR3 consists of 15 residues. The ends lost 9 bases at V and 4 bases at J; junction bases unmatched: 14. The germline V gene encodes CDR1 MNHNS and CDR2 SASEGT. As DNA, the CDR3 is TGTGCCAGTAGGTTAACGGTAGGACAGGGTTACGAGCAGTACTTC. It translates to CASRLTVGQGYEQYF.

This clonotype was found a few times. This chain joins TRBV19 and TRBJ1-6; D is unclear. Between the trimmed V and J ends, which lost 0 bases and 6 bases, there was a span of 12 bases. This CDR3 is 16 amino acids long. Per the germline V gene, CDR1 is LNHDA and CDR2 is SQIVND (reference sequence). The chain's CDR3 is CASSIERQPSNSPLHF. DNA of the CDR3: TGTGCCAGTAGTATAGAGAGGCAGCCGTCTAATTCACCCCTCCACTTT.

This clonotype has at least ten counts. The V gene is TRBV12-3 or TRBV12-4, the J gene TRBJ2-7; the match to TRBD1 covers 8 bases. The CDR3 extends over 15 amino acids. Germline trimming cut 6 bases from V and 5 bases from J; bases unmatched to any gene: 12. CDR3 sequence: CASSGPRGPYDEQYF. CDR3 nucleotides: TGTGCCAGCAGCGGACCCAGGGGGCCCTATGACGAGCAGTACTTC.

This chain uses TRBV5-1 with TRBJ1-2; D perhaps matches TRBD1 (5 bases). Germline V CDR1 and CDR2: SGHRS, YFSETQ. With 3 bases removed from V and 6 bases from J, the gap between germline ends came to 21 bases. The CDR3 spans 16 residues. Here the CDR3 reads CASSSPGRAGLDGYTF. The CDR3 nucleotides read TGCGCCAGCAGCTCCCCAGGGCGGGCAGGGTTGGATGGCTACACCTTC.

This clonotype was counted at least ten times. The CDR3 DNA sequence: TGTGCCAGCAGTTTGTCATTCGGGACGAACACCGGGGAGCTGTTTTTT. This encodes CASSLSFGTNTGELFF. The chain uses TRBV12-3 or TRBV12-4 and TRBJ2-2; D is possibly TRBD2 (5 bases). Between the trimmed V and J ends, which lost 3 bases and 0 bases, there was a span of 11 bases. The CDR3 extends over 16 amino acids.

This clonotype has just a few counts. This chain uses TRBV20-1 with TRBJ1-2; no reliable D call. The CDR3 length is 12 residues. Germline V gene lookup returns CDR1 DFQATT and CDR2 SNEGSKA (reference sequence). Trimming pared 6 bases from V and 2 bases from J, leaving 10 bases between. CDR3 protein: CSAQTENYGYTF. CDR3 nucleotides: TGCAGTGCCCAAACAGAAAACTATGGCTACACCTTC.

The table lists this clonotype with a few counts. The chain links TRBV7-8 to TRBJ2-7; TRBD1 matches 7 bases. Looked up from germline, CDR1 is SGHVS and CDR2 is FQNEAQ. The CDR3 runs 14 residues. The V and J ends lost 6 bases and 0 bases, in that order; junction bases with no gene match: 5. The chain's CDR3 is CASSSDRVSYEQYF. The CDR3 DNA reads TGTGCCAGCAGTTCAGACAGGGTCTCCTACGAGCAGTACTTC.

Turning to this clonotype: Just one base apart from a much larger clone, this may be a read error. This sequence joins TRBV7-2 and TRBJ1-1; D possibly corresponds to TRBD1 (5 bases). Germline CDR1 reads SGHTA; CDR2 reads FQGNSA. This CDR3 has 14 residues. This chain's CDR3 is CASSPGPGGTGAFF. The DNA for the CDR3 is TGTGCCAGCAGCCCGGGACCCGGCGGGACTGGAGCTTTCTTT.

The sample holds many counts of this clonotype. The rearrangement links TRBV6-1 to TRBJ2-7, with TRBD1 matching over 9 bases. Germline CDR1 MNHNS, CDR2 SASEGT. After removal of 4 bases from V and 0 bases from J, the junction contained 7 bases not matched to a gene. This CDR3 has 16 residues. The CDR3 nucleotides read TGTGCCAGCAGTGGGGTAACAGGGGGCGTCTCCTACGAGCAGTACTTC. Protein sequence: CASSGVTGGVSYEQYF.

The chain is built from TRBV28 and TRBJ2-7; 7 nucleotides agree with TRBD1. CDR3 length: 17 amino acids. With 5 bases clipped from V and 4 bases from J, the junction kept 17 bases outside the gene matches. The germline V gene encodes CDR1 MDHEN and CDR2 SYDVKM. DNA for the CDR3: TGTGCCAGCAGTCCTTTCCCGACAGGGTGGTCCCTATACGAGCAGTACTTC. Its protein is CASSPFPTGWSLYEQYF.

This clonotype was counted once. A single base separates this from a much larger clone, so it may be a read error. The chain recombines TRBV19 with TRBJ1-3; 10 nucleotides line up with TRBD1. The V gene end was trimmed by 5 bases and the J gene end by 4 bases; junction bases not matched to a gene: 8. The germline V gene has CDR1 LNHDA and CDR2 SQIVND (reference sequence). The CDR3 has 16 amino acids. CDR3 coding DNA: TGTGCCAGTAGTGCCCGCGGGACAGGGGCAGGAAACACCATATATTTT. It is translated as CASSARGTGAGNTIYF.

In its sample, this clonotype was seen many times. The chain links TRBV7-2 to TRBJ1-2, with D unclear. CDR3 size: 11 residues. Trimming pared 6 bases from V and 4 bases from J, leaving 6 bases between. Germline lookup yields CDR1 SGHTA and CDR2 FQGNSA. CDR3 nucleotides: TGTGCCAGCAGTCTCGCCTATGGCTACACCTTC. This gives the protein CASSLAYGYTF.

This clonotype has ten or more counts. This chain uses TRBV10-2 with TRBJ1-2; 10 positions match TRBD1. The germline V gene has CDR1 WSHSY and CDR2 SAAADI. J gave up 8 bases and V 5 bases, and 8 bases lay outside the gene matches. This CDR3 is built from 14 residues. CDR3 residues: CASSRQGACCGYTF. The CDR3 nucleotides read TGCGCCAGCAGTCGACAGGGGGCTTGTTGCGGCTACACCTTC.

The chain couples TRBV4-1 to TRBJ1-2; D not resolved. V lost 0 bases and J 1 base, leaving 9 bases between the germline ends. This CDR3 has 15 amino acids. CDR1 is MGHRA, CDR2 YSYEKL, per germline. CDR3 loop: CASSQDVSHNYGYTF. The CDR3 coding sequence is TGCGCCAGCAGCCAAGATGTCTCTCATAACTATGGCTACACCTTC.

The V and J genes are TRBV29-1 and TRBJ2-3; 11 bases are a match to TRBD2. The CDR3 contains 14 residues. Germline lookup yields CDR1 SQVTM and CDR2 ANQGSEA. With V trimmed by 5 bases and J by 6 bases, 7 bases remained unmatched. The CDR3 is CSVQRLAGSDTQYF. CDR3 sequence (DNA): TGCAGCGTTCAAAGACTAGCGGGGTCGGATACGCAGTATTTT.

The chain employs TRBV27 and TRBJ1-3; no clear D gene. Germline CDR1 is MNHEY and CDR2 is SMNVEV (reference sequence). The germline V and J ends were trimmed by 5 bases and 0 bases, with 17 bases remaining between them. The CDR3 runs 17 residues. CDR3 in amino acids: CASSPKSGRSSGNTIYF. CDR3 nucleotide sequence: TGTGCCAGCAGTCCTAAATCCGGGCGGTCCTCTGGAAACACCATATATTTT.

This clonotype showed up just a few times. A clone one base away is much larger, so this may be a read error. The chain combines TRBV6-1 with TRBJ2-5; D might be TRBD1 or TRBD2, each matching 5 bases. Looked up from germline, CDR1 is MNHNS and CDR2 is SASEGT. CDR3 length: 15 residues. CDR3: CASSGRKGTEETQHF. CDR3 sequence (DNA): TGTGCCAGCAGCGGGCGGAAGGGGACCGAAGAGACCCAGCACTTC.

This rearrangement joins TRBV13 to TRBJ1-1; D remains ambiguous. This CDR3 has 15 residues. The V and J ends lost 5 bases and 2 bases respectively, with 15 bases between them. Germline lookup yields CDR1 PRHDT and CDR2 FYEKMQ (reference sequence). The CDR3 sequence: CASSTPNGFNTEAFF. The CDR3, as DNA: TGTGCCAGCAGCACCCCAAATGGATTTAACACTGAAGCTTTCTTT.

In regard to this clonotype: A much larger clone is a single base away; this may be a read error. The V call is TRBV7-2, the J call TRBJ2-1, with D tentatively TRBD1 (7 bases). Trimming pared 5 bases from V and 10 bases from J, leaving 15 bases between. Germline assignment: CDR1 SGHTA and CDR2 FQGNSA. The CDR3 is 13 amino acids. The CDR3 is CASSPRGDYEQFF. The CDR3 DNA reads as TGTGCCAGCAGCCCCAGGGGGGATTACGAGCAGTTCTTC.

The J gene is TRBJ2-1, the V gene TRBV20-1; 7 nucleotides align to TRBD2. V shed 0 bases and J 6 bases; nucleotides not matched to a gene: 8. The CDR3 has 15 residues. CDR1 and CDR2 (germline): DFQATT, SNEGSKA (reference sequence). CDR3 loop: CSARDYWEGRNEQFF. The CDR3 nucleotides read TGCAGTGCTAGAGATTATTGGGAGGGCCGCAATGAGCAGTTCTTC.

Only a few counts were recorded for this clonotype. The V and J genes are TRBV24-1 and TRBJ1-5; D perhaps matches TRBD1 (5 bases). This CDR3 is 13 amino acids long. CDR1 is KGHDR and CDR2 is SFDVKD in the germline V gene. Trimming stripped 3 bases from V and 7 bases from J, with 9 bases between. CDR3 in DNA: TGTGCCACCAGTGATAAGGGGAGGCAGCCCCAGCATTTT. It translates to CATSDKGRQPQHF.

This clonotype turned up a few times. The CDR3 nucleotides read TGTGCCAGCTCAACACTCTCCGTGGCAGATACGCAGTATTTT. It codes for CASSTLSVADTQYF. V is TRBV18 and J is TRBJ2-3; no clear D. The V and J ends lost 5 bases and 4 bases respectively, with 13 bases between them. The CDR3 is 14 amino acids. CDR1 is KGHSH, CDR2 LQKENI, per germline.